Listed below are T cell receptor beta chains from one sample, sequenced in a study of T-cell memory formation after mild COVID-19. From the 5' RACE reads, TCRdb called clonotypes with MiXCR, one entry per CDR3 protein. In the table there are about 400,000 distinct CDR3 sequences, roughly a quarter of which are singletons. Sequencing input: PBMCs or a T cell subset sorted from them (not recorded which). The receptors here all came from an adult woman who had mild COVID-19 (a few samples of this study predate the infection). Cell type and time point are not known. The CDR3 runs from the conserved cysteine through the conserved F or W. The D gene is left open where the match is weak. Size values are once, few and many counts, or a class for expanded clones, and some rows have none.

J,V,D,length,size,DNA,CDR3
TRBJ2-3,TRBV20-1,TRBD2,14,many,TGCAGTGCTAGTTCAGCGGGGGGCACAGATACGCAGTATTTT,CSASSAGGTDTQYF
TRBJ1-3,TRBV19,-,15,-,TGTGCCAGTAGTATCGGGGTCCTCTCTGGAAACACCATATATTTT,CASSIGVLSGNTIYF
TRBJ2-1,TRBV20-1,TRBD2,14,-,TGCAGTGCTAGAGCGGGGGGGTATTACAATGAGCAGTTCTTC,CSARAGGYYNEQFF
TRBJ2-7,TRBV14,-,16,-,TGTGCCAGCAGCCCTGGAGCAAGCAGGGACCCTTACGAGCAGTACTTC,CASSPGASRDPYEQYF
TRBJ1-2,TRBV6-6,TRBD1,13,few,TGTGCCAGCAGTACAGACAGGGTTGGTGGCTACACCTTC,CASSTDRVGGYTF
TRBJ1-2,TRBV6-2/TRBV6-3,-,14,-,TGTGCCAGCCGCCGGCAGGGGAACAACTATGGCTACACCTTC,CASRRQGNNYGYTF
TRBJ2-1,TRBV20-1,TRBD2,15,many,TGCAGTGCTCTTAGACTAGCGGGAGGGCCAAATGAGCAGTTCTTC,CSALRLAGGPNEQFF
TRBJ2-1,TRBV12-3/TRBV12-4,-,15,few,TGTGCCAGCAGTTTGGCAGGAATCAATGCGGATGAGCAGTTCTTC,CASSLAGINADEQFF
TRBJ2-3,TRBV12-3/TRBV12-4,-,16,-,TGTGCCAGCAGTTCCCCCTGGGGGAGCCGCACAGATACGCAGTATTTT,CASSSPWGSRTDTQYF
TRBJ2-3,TRBV28,-,16,few,TGTGCCAGCAGTTTATTTGGGCTTCAGGTCGGAGATACGCAGTATTTT,CASSLFGLQVGDTQYF
TRBJ2-1,TRBV7-3,TRBD2,15,-,TGTGCCAGCAGCGCCGGACTAGCGGGTGGGAATGAGCAGTTCTTC,CASSAGLAGGNEQFF
TRBJ2-3,TRBV5-6,TRBD1,15,-,TGTGCCAGCAGCTTGGACGACAGGGCCACAGATACGCAGTATTTT,CASSLDDRATDTQYF
TRBJ2-3,TRBV24-1,-,16,-,TGTGCCACCAGTGATTCTACGGGTCCCTTTACAGATACGCAGTATTTT,CATSDSTGPFTDTQYF
TRBJ1-4,TRBV4-3,TRBD1,16,many,TGCGCCAGCAGCCAACAACAGCACAGGGGTGATGAAAAACTGTTTTTT,CASSQQQHRGDEKLFF
TRBJ1-1,TRBV29-1,-,16,-,TGCAGCGCCTACCACTCCGGACACCGCCAGACTTTCGAAGCTTTCTTT,CSAYHSGHRQTFEAFF
TRBJ2-1,TRBV29-1,TRBD2,15,few,TGCAGCGTTGAATATCCAGCGGGATCCTACAATGAGCAGTTCTTC,CSVEYPAGSYNEQFF
TRBJ2-7,TRBV12-3/TRBV12-4,TRBD2,14,many,TGTGCCAGCATGCCGGGACTAGCGGTCTACGAGCAGTACTTC,CASMPGLAVYEQYF
TRBJ2-3,TRBV15,-,12,few,TGTGCCACCAGCAGACTGACAGATACGCAGTATTTT,CATSRLTDTQYF
TRBJ1-5,TRBV24-1,-,15,many,TGTGCCACCAGTGAAAACAACATTGGCAATCAGCCCCAGCATTTT,CATSENNIGNQPQHF
TRBJ1-2,TRBV2,-,13,-,TGTGCCAGCAGTGTACAGGAGAACTATGGCTACACCTTC,CASSVQENYGYTF
TRBJ1-2,TRBV3-1,-,17,-,TGTGCCAGCAGCCCCCGGGGGGCCCTTACGCGATCAGGGGGCTACACCTTC,CASSPRGALTRSGGYTF
TRBJ2-7,TRBV18,-,16,-,TGTGCCAGCTCACCATTGGGGAGGGGACAGTCTACCGAGCAGTACTTC,CASSPLGRGQSTEQYF
TRBJ2-2,TRBV4-2,TRBD2,17,-,TGTGCCAGCAGCCGAATAGCGGGGGCCGGAGGGTCCGGGGAGCTGTTTTTT,CASSRIAGAGGSGELFF
TRBJ1-1,TRBV5-1,-,12,-,TGCGCCAGCAGCTTGGAGCAAACTGAAGCTTTCTTT,CASSLEQTEAFF
TRBJ2-1,TRBV5-1,TRBD2,16,few,TGCGCCAGCAGCACTGAGGGACTAACCCTTCACAATGAGCAGTTCTTC,CASSTEGLTLHNEQFF
TRBJ2-3,TRBV7-2,TRBD2,14,-,TGTGCCAGCAGCTTGCGGGGGGGTAAAGTTACGCAGTATTTT,CASSLRGGKVTQYF
TRBJ1-4,TRBV7-2,-,13,-,TGTGCCAGCAGCCGAGGGGCGAATGAAAAACTGTTTTTT,CASSRGANEKLFF
TRBJ1-5,TRBV7-2,TRBD1,15,few,TGTGCCAGCAGCTTAAGGGCAGGGGGAGCAAGGCCCCAGCATTTT,CASSLRAGGARPQHF
TRBJ2-7,TRBV9,-,14,-,TGTGCCAGCAGCGTAGGCGGACTTACCTACGAGCAGTACTTC,CASSVGGLTYEQYF
TRBJ2-2,TRBV20-1,TRBD2,17,-,TGCAGTGCTAGAGACGGGACTAGCGGTGAGAACACCGGGGAGCTGTTTTTT,CSARDGTSGENTGELFF
TRBJ1-1,TRBV15,-,15,-,TGTGCCACCAGCAGAGATGCCGAGGGGGGGTCTGAAGCTTTCTTT,CATSRDAEGGSEAFF
TRBJ1-1,TRBV20-1,-,13,few,TGCAGTGCAGAAACAGGGTGGTACACTGAAGCTTTCTTT,CSAETGWYTEAFF
TRBJ2-1,TRBV7-3,TRBD2,16,-,TGTGCCAGCAGCCCCCTCCCGGCGGGAGGATACAATGAGCAGTTCTTC,CASSPLPAGGYNEQFF
TRBJ1-1,TRBV6-6,-,14,-,TGTGCCAGCAGTTCACCCAGGGGAGGGGCTGAAGCTTTCTTT,CASSSPRGGAEAFF
TRBJ1-4,TRBV4-3,TRBD1,17,-,TGCGCCAGCAGCGACCGACAGGGGGCCGGGTTTAATGAAAAACTGTTTTTT,CASSDRQGAGFNEKLFF
TRBJ2-7,TRBV10-3,-,13,-,TGTGCCATCAGTGAGTCATTAGCTGGGGAGCAGTACTTC,CAISESLAGEQYF
TRBJ2-1,TRBV24-1,-,15,-,TGTGCCACCAGTGATCGGAGGAGGGCTGGAGATGAGCAGTTCTTC,CATSDRRRAGDEQFF
TRBJ1-1,TRBV5-1,TRBD1,20,-,TGCGCCAGCAGCTTGCATCACCGGGGCAGGGGGCCGAACAAGAACACTGAAGCTTTCTTT,CASSLHHRGRGPNKNTEAFF
TRBJ2-1,TRBV5-5,TRBD2,16,-,TGTGCCAGCAGCAGGCGGAGCGGGGGGGATTACAATGAGCAGTTCTTC,CASSRRSGGDYNEQFF
TRBJ2-1,TRBV5-1,TRBD1,16,few,TGCGCCAGCAGCTTGGCCTGGGACAGGGCCTACAATGAGCAGTTCTTC,CASSLAWDRAYNEQFF
TRBJ2-7,TRBV7-8,-,14,many,TGTGCCAGCAGCTTAGGACCAACCGCGTACGAGCAGTACTTC,CASSLGPTAYEQYF
TRBJ2-3,TRBV5-1,-,13,-,TGCGCCAGCAGTGCAGGGGACACAGATACGCAGTATTTT,CASSAGDTDTQYF
TRBJ2-1,TRBV7-8,TRBD2,19,-,TGTGCCAGCAGCTATGACAGACTAGCGGGAGTTTCTACCTACAATGAGCAGTTCTTC,CASSYDRLAGVSTYNEQFF
TRBJ2-5,TRBV7-3,-,13,-,TGTGCCAGCAGCTTACTGTACGGAGAGACCCAGTACTTC,CASSLLYGETQYF
TRBJ1-4,TRBV4-3,TRBD1,15,-,TGCGCCAGCAGCCTTGGCAGGGGGCGAAATGAAAAACTGTTTTTT,CASSLGRGRNEKLFF
TRBJ1-6,TRBV24-1,-,13,-,TGTGCCACCAGTGATTTTAGGGGGTCACCCCTCCACTTT,CATSDFRGSPLHF
TRBJ2-3,TRBV7-2,-,13,-,TGTGCCAGCAGCCGGGGGATGGCAGATACGCAGTATTTT,CASSRGMADTQYF
TRBJ1-5,TRBV6-2/TRBV6-3,TRBD1,23,few,TGTGCCAGCAGCTCATACCTAGGGACAGGAGGAGGAAAGAGTCAAACTAAGAGTCAGCCCCAGCATTTT,CASSSYLGTGGGKSQTKSQPQHF
TRBJ1-1,TRBV9,-,14,-,TGTGCCAGCAGCGTAGACAGCTTGAACACTGAAGCTTTCTTT,CASSVDSLNTEAFF
TRBJ2-1,TRBV6-1,TRBD1,14,few,TGTGCCAGCGATACCCGGGACAGGAAAAATGAGCAGTTCTTC,CASDTRDRKNEQFF
TRBJ2-1,TRBV20-1,TRBD2,16,-,TGCAGTGCTTCAGGGACTAGCGGGGTTTCCTACAATGAGCAGTTCTTC,CSASGTSGVSYNEQFF
TRBJ2-1,TRBV20-1,-,15,-,TGCAGTGCTAGAGATGCGGGTATCTCCTACAATGAGCAGTTCTTC,CSARDAGISYNEQFF
TRBJ2-3,TRBV24-1,-,17,few,TGTGCCACCAGTGATTTTGGCGCGGGGCTCCTCAGGGATACGCAGTATTTT,CATSDFGAGLLRDTQYF